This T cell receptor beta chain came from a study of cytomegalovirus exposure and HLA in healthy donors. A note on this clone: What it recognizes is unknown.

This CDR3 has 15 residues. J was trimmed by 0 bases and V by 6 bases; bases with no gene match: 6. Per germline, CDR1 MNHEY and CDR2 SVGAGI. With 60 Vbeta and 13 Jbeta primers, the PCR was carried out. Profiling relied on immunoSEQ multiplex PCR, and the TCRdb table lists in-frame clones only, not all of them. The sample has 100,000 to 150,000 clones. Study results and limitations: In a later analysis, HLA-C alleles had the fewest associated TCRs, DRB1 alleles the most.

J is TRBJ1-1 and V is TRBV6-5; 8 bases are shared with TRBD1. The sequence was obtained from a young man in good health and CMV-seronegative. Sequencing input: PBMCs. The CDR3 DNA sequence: TGTGCCAGCAGCAAACGACAGGGGATGAACACTGAAGCTTTCTTT. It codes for CASSKRQGMNTEAFF.